Below, one TCR beta chain is given with its context. Its antigen is not known. This sample is drawn from a study of T cells in Graves' hyperthyroidism and ophthalmopathy. This CDR3 has 17 amino acids. Germline values: CDR1 LGHNA, CDR2 YSLEER. With 0 bases removed from V and 0 bases from J, the gap between germline ends came to 12 bases. Study-wide results and caveats: The blood repertoire included most of the expanded thyroid clonotypes above 0.001. Model-based prediction identified ophthalmopathy a median around 6.7 months prior to its onset.

Graves' hyperthyroidism without ophthalmopathy progression within 18 months was termed stable. Amplification yielded TCR beta CDR3 regions, with RNA transcripts as the source. First-round RT-PCR of the TCR CDR3 relied on the HTBI primer set. TCRdb itself ran the multiplex PCR reads through MiXCR, one entry per CDR3 protein. The sample yields over 550,000 distinct CDR3 sequences, roughly a sixth seen once. The J gene is TRBJ1-5, the V gene TRBV4-3; possible D gene TRBD1, 5 bases. Sequencing was done on a sample of blood. The clonotype originates from a woman between 18 and 29 years old with Graves' hyperthyroidism. In nucleotides, the CDR3 is TGCGCCAGCAGCCAAGACCGGACATTTGGTAGCAATCAGCCCCAGCATTTT. It is translated as CASSQDRTFGSNQPQHF.